These 6 T cell receptor beta chains came from one sample sequenced in a study of Ad26.COV2.S vaccination and SARS-CoV-2 variants. Treatment described: some 20 received Ad26.COV2.S at low or high dose, single or two shots; about 5 received placebo; per-sample allocation not given. Collection of the samples took place on day 63 after the first injection of vaccine or placebo. Some clones are missing from TCRdb's copy, which holds only in-frame ones; the method was immunoSEQ multiplex PCR. Of more than 300,000 clones listed, about 86% were seen once; the top ten hold under 2%. The input for sequencing was peripheral blood, taken in a trial of Ad26.COV2.S vaccine versus placebo. These receptors all come from a person between 18 and 65 years old who received the Ad26.COV2.S COVID-19 vaccine or a placebo.

In the case of this clone: This sample also contains other DNA sequences that code for the same CDR3. This sequence joins TRBV18 and TRBJ1-1; D not certain. Germline V lookup: CDR1 KGHSH, CDR2 LQKENI. V was cut by 3 bases and J by 2 bases, with 7 bases left in between. The CDR3 is made up of 13 amino acids. CDR3 region: CASSPDLNTEAFF. The CDR3 nucleotides are TGTGCCAGCTCACCGGATCTAAACACTGAAGCTTTCTTT.

V usage is TRBV6-5 and J usage is TRBJ2-7; 11 bases agree with TRBD1. Trimming removed 2 bases from V and 2 bases from J; junction bases left unmatched: 2. CDR3 length: 15 amino acids. Germline CDR1 and CDR2: MNHEY and SVGAGI. Here the CDR3 reads CASSYRDRGAYEQYF. The CDR3 coding sequence is TGTGCCAGCAGTTACAGGGACAGGGGGGCCTACGAGCAGTACTTC.

This clone was found a few times. V usage is TRBV6-5 and J usage is TRBJ1-2; tentative D call: TRBD1 (6 bases). This CDR3 comprises 13 residues. Trimming left V 6 bases short and J 2 bases short, with 10 bases between. Germline V gene sequence: CDR1 MNHEY, CDR2 SVGAGI. The CDR3 here is CASRPGHNYGYTF. The CDR3 coding sequence is TGTGCCAGCAGGCCGGGACACAACTATGGCTACACCTTC.

The chain is built from TRBV19 and TRBJ1-1; D remains ambiguous. Germline V CDR1 and CDR2: LNHDA, SQIVND (reference sequence). Trimming took off 1 base at V and 2 bases at J, with 11 bases between the two ends. CDR3 length equals 15 residues. The DNA for the CDR3 is TGTGCCAGTAGTATAGTAGGACCAGGAAACACTGAAGCTTTCTTT. Amino acid sequence: CASSIVGPGNTEAFF.

The V call is TRBV2, the J call TRBJ2-1; D possibly matches TRBD1 or TRBD2 (6 bases each). Trimming took off 3 bases at V and 4 bases at J, with 16 bases between the two ends. This CDR3 comprises 16 residues. Germline CDR1 is SNHLY and CDR2 is FYNNEI. Written as DNA, the CDR3 is TGTGCCAGCAGTGACCCGATACTAGGGGGGTACAATGAGCAGTTCTTC. Encoded protein: CASSDPILGGYNEQFF. Full variable domain (outside the CDR3, taken from reference TRBV2 and TRBJ2-1): EPEVTQTPSHQVTQMGQEVILRCVPISNHLYFYWYRQILGQKVEFLVSFYNNEISEKSEIFDDQFSVERPDGSNFTLKIRSTKLEDSAMYFCASSDPILGGYNEQFFGPGTRLTVL.

The V and J genes are TRBV19 and TRBJ1-2, with TRBD1 as a possible D gene (6 bases). There are 15 residues in the CDR3. Trimming pared 4 bases from V and 3 bases from J, leaving 15 bases between. CDR1 and CDR2 (germline): LNHDA, SQIVND (reference sequence). The CDR3 region has the DNA TGTGCCAGTAGTACACCAATAGGACAGTACTATGGCTACACCTTC. Amino acids: CASSTPIGQYYGYTF.